Listed below are T cell receptor beta chains from one sample, sequenced in a study of blood T cell repertoires in COVID-19. Assay used: immunoSEQ multiplex PCR; TCRdb lists only in-frame clones, some missing. The data contain approximately 200,000 clones, roughly 87% of them singletons. Input material: PBMCs or T cells enriched from blood (not recorded which). All receptors come from a man aged 25 to 40 who had recovered from COVID-19. Both conserved end residues are part of each CDR3. Each record gives: J gene, D gene, clone size, V gene, CDR3 DNA, CDR3 protein. The D gene is left open where the match is weak. A clone size is listed for some rows: how often the clone was seen (once, few, many), or a class if it is expanded.

TRBJ2-1	NA	NA	TRBV2	TGTGCCAGCGATCCGGGACACTACAATGAGCAGTTCTTC	CASDPGHYNEQFF
TRBJ1-6	TRBD1	few	TRBV5-4	TGTGCCAGCAGCTTGGCGGCAGGGGGCGTGAGATCCCTCCACTTT	CASSLAAGGVRSLHF
TRBJ1-2	TRBD1	NA	TRBV7-2	TGTGCCAGCAGCTCCGACAGGGGGTCCTATGGCTACACCTTC	CASSSDRGSYGYTF
TRBJ2-7	NA	NA	TRBV19	TGTGCCAGTAGTATAGCCGGGTTCGCGGAGGAGCAGTACTTC	CASSIAGFAEEQYF
TRBJ2-7	NA	NA	TRBV11-2	TGTGCCAGCAGCTTAGGTATCGACTCATCCTACGAGCAGTACTTC	CASSLGIDSSYEQYF
TRBJ1-1	TRBD1	NA	TRBV5-4	TGTGCCAGCAGCTGGGGACAGGGTAAAACCGGTAGTGGTGAAGCTTTCTTT	CASSWGQGKTGSGEAFF
TRBJ2-2	TRBD2	NA	TRBV11-3	TGTGCCAGCAGCCCTTCTGGCGGGAGGGCCGTCGGGGAGCTGTTTTTT	CASSPSGGRAVGELFF
TRBJ2-1	NA	few	TRBV27	TGTGCCAGCAGCGGCGATGGGTGGGGGGACTACAATGAGCAGTTCTTC	CASSGDGWGDYNEQFF
TRBJ2-7	NA	NA	TRBV19	TGTGCCAGTAGTTGGACATCGAGCTCCTACGAGCAGTACTTC	CASSWTSSSYEQYF
TRBJ2-1	NA	NA	TRBV7-6	TGTGCCAGCAGCTTAGTCGGGTTCTCAGGGACCTACAATGAGCAGTTCTTC	CASSLVGFSGTYNEQFF
TRBJ1-2	NA	NA	TRBV28	TGTGCCAGCAGTCCAGGCCCGACAGGACTCTATGGCTACACCTTC	CASSPGPTGLYGYTF
TRBJ1-4	NA	NA	TRBV4-1	TGCGCCAGCAGCAGAAATCGGGGGGAAAAACTGTTTTTT	CASSRNRGEKLFF
TRBJ1-4	TRBD1	NA	TRBV27	TGTGCCAGCAGTTTGGGGACAGGGCGTGAAAAACTGTTTTTT	CASSLGTGREKLFF
TRBJ2-7	TRBD2	NA	TRBV2	TGTGCCAGCATCCAGCAAACTAGCGGTTACTACGAGCAGTACTTC	CASIQQTSGYYEQYF
TRBJ1-4	NA	once	TRBV5-6	TGTGCCAGCAGCCTCCAGTTGGGGGGTGCTGAAAAACTGTTTTTT	CASSLQLGGAEKLFF
TRBJ2-7	NA	NA	TRBV30	TGTGCCTGGAGTCTCCCTCGTAACTACGAGCAGTACTTC	CAWSLPRNYEQYF
TRBJ2-3	TRBD2	NA	TRBV5-6	TGTGCCAGCAGCTTGACTAGCGTAGTCACAGATACGCAGTATTTT	CASSLTSVVTDTQYF
TRBJ2-7	NA	once	TRBV4-2	TGTGCCAGCAGCCAAGAATCGTATCTAGCCTACGAGCAGTACTTC	CASSQESYLAYEQYF
TRBJ1-1	NA	NA	TRBV10-1	TGCGCCAGCGGGGGGGAGGACCGGTCGTCAGAAGCTTTCTTT	CASGGEDRSSEAFF
TRBJ2-3	NA	NA	TRBV5-1	TGCGCCAGCAGGCCACGACAGACTAGCACAGATACGCAGTATTTT	CASRPRQTSTDTQYF
TRBJ1-2	TRBD1	NA	TRBV27	TGTGCCAGCAGTTTAGGACAGGGGAATGGCTACACCTTC	CASSLGQGNGYTF
TRBJ2-1	NA	few	TRBV11-2	TGTGCCAGCAGCTTACCTTATCCCAATGAGCAGTTCTTC	CASSLPYPNEQFF